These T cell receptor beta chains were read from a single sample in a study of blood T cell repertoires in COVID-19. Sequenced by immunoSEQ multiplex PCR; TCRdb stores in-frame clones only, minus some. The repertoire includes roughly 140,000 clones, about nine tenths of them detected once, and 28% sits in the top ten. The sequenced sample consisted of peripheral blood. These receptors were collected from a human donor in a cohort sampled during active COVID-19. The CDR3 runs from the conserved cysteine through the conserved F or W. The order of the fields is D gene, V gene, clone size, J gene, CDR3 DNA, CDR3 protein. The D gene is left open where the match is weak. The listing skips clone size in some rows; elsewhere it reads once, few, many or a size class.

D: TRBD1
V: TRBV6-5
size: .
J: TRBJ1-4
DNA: TGTGCCAGCATGGACAGGGGGCGCATAGAAAAACTGTTTTTT
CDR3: CASMDRGRIEKLFF

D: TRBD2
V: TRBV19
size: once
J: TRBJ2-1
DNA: TGTGCCAGTGGGAGGGGCCGATCCTACAATGAGCAGTTCTTC
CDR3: CASGRGRSYNEQFF

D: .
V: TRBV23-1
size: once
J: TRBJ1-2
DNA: TGCGCCAGCAGTCAATCGAACAGGGAGAATGGCTACACCTTC
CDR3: CASSQSNRENGYTF

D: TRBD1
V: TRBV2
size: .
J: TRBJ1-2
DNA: TGTGCCACCGCGGGACAGGGGGCCTATGGCTACACCTTC
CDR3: CATAGQGAYGYTF

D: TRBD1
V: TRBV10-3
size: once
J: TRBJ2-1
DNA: TGTGCCATCAGTGAGTCGACAGGGGCGGCAAACAATGAGCAGTTCTTC
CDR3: CAISESTGAANNEQFF

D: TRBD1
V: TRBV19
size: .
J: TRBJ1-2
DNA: TGTGCCAGTAGTTCCGGACAGGGGGCTAACTATGGCTACACCTTC
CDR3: CASSSGQGANYGYTF

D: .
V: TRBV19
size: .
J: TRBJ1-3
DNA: TGTGCCACCTCCTCCGGCAGGAGGCACTCTGGAAACACCATATATTTT
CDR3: CATSSGRRHSGNTIYF

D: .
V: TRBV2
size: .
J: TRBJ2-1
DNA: TGTGCCAGTTCCCTTAGATATCAGGTTTACAATGAGCAGTTCTTC
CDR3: CASSLRYQVYNEQFF

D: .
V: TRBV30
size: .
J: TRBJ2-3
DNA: TGTGCCTGGAGTGTCGGGGGTAGTGCAGATACGCAGTATTTT
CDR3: CAWSVGGSADTQYF

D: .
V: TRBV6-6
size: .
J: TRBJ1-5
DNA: TGTGCCAGCAGTTACGATCGCAGGGGTCGGCAGCCCCAGCATTTT
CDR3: CASSYDRRGRQPQHF

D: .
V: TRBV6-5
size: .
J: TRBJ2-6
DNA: TGTGCCAGCAGTTTAGAAAAGGGGCTGGGGGCCAACGTCCTGACTTTC
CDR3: CASSLEKGLGANVLTF

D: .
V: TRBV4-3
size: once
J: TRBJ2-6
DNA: TGCGCCAGCAGCCAAGAGAGCTCTGGGGCCAACGTCCTGACTTTC
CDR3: CASSQESSGANVLTF